This paragraph covers one T cell receptor (beta chain) sequence. The CDR3 is 14 amino acids. Germline loops: CDR1 SGHTA, CDR2 FQGNSA. V gave up 5 bases and J gave up 6 bases, with 13 bases separating them. The data derive from a study of blood T cell repertoires in COVID-19. Study details: Samples came from the United States, Italy and Spain, spanning acute and convalescent COVID-19. T cells, B-cell-depleted T cells, or PBMCs provided the cDNA or gDNA that served as material.

As handled by the study authors: Estimation of nucleated cell counts was performed using reference gene primer amplification. The assay was immunoSEQ multiplex PCR, and TCRdb's table has in-frame clones only and misses some. V and J calls and clone size are copied from that table; D and trimming were computed from the DNA. The table has 65,000 to 85,000 clones, 85% to 90% seen once; the top ten hold approximately 4.7%. The receptor's source is a middle-aged man with active COVID-19. The J gene is TRBJ2-2, the V gene TRBV7-2; possibly TRBD2 for D (5 bases). The sample comprised peripheral blood. CDR3 loop: CASSRGLAPGELFF. CDR3 coding DNA: TGTGCCAGCAGCCGCGGACTCGCTCCCGGGGAGCTGTTTTTT.